Sequencing of this TCR beta chain was carried out in a study of cytomegalovirus exposure and HLA in healthy donors (dated 2017 in TCRdb). As for the study more broadly: An earlier analysis of around 600 of the donors reported 250 to 300 Gb of sequence data and around 110 million unique TCR beta sequences from about 180 million T cells. Approximately 300 gigabases of sequencing data and around 87 million unique TCR sequences were included in an early release covering roughly 700 HLA-typed donors. The genetic ancestry cluster associated with self-reported Caucasian donors included 81% of the approximately 430 genotyped donors. The aim of the study was to test whether cataloging public T cell receptors could identify signatures of past pathogen exposure. Using immunosequencing, the study profiled T cell repertoires from about 650 subjects and related those repertoires to cytomegalovirus serostatus. In addition to the first cohort of approximately 670 subjects, a separate validation cohort of 100 to 150 different subjects was used. High-throughput TCR immunosequencing, statistical association of individual TCRs with disease status, and machine learning were combined to predict cytomegalovirus infection status. A later analysis re-examined previously published TCR beta repertoires from several hundred donors and added high-resolution HLA genotyping to investigate patterns of TCR occurrence. In the later analysis, no new phenotypic data were used to find candidate immune exposures; instead, reliance was placed on TCR beta sequences and their occurrence across donors. An earlier analysis of a few hundred of the donors applied high-throughput TCR beta sequencing to assess whether each TCR beta V gene segment acted as functional or pseudogenic. Donor age, sex, ethnicity and CMV serostatus were compiled together with the repertoire data. Genome-wide SNP genotypes for about 55% of the 666 donors were used in a later genetic analysis, which treated that subset as a discovery cohort. All discovery cohort repertoires had been generated on a single sequencing platform. HLA typing covered class I and class II loci at four-digit resolution. Typing coverage varied by locus: about 629-630 donors for A, B, C, DRB1 and DQB1; some 520 for DQA1; around 610 for DPA1; approximately 490 for DPB1. Roughly 5 DR-DQ haplotypes were handled as single units for association and clustering because linkage in the cohort was strong. Among 300 to 500 genotyped donors of the cohort, an average of approximately 240,000 unique TCR beta nucleotide sequences was sequenced per donor, of which about 19% were non-productive.

The cohort was made up of 650 to 700 healthy bone marrow donors. At the time of sampling, all cohort members were nominally healthy, though unrecorded immune exposures were likely present. The donor tested CMV seropositive, placing the donor among the 250 to 300 seropositive members of the cohort. A peripheral blood sample was provided by each donor, and peripheral blood mononuclear cells were used for TCR beta sequencing. The Qiagen DNeasy Blood Extraction Kit was used to extract genomic DNA from the blood cell samples. Summary of the overall study and its limitations: A cluster of highly shared sequence variants was judged likely to be a technical artifact of the sequencing pipeline. Because some donors lacked HLA typing at each locus, the association tests relied only on the typed subset. An association between a missense DCLRE1C variant and V-gene and J-gene trimming of TCR beta chains was found in a later genetic analysis and replicated in an independent cohort. It was suggested by the authors that the approach could potentially be generalized to other disease states and immunological phenotypes. In a later genetic analysis, fewer N-insertions in productive TCRs were reported among donors in an Asian-associated ancestry cluster than the roughly 700-donor mean. The cohort was sequenced for TCR beta chains only, and without alpha or paired-chain data the features that could be detected were limited. In vitro tests confirmed that a few of the cytomegalovirus-associated TCR beta chains recognize cytomegalovirus antigens. An earlier analysis of around 540 of the donors showed that most TCR beta V segments appeared in productive rearrangements either about 90% or about 30% of the time, which broadly matched IMGT annotations. In the study, some 160 TCR beta chains were listed as associated with cytomegalovirus. A further reported finding was that TCR beta sequences accurately predicted the HLA-A and HLA-B alleles for most subjects in the first cohort. Most TCR sequences were seen in very few donors, while some public TCRs were found in many individuals. Specific HLA alleles were associated with 16,951 TCR beta sequences at a false discovery rate of 0.05 in a later analysis. Some IMGT-functional V segments, including TRBV6-2 and TRBV6-3, could not be distinguished by the 87-base-pair reads and were therefore excluded. In a later analysis, several top co-occurrence clusters were reported to appear linked to parvovirus B19, influenza, CMV and Epstein-Barr virus. Linkage disequilibrium might explain the correlated functional status among segregating V segments, but an unknown experimental factor could not be excluded. The classifier was reported to diagnose cytomegalovirus status with high specificity and sensitivity in both the original and validation cohorts. Sequencing depth was assumed to be roughly uniform across donors in the presence/absence analyses, though that assumption may not hold. A later analysis found that TCR association rates varied across HLA loci, with DRB1 alleles showing the most associated TCRs and HLA-C alleles the fewest. According to a later analysis, most CMV-associated TCR beta chains appeared to be HLA-restricted, and the HLA associations seemed to be driven largely by CMV exposure. Assigning TCR associations to individual alleles was difficult when HLA alleles, especially DR and DQ, strongly co-occurred. CMV serostatus was the only immune exposure information available for the cohort. Because counts were too low, 15 to 20 rarely observed V segments, including chromosome 9 orphons, were left out of the earlier analysis of 500 to 650 of the donors. A later analysis found that HLA-associated TCR beta chains were more clonally expanded and had lower generation probabilities than equally common non-associated chains.

Remarks on this clone: Its antigen is currently not known. Per-base quality was not reported, and no clone a single base away is much larger than it.

Receptors were amplified or captured by the immunoSEQ multiplex PCR assay. For the multiplex PCR, a mixture combining 60 forward primers for TCR Vbeta segments and 13 reverse primers for TCR Jbeta segments was used. The CDR3 region of rearranged TCR beta genes was amplified from genomic DNA by a multiplex PCR assay. Amplified TCR beta libraries were sequenced as 87-base-pair reads on the Illumina HiSeq System. Under the source paper's analysis protocol: In a later analysis, tens of millions of unique TCR beta chains were counted across the 650 to 700 repertoires, and roughly 11 million of these chains were shared by at least two donors. Raw reads were error-corrected and collapsed into unique sequences by a nearest-neighbor algorithm in which closely related sequences were merged to remove PCR and sequencing errors. Alignment of CDR3 sequences to IMGT reference sequences was used to assign V, D and J gene segments. For a sequence to be retained, at least a six-nucleotide match to both a V gene segment and a J gene segment was required. A rearrangement counted as productive if the CDR3 had no stop codons and remained in frame with V and J, and every other rearrangement counted as non-productive. CDR3 was defined by IMGT convention, running from the second conserved V-encoded cysteine to the conserved J-encoded phenylalanine. In an earlier analysis of 550 to 650 of the donors, sequences lacking an unambiguous match to a single V gene segment were excluded. An earlier analysis of some 500 of the donors classified V segments as functional when productive rearrangements were above 56.7% and as segregating when the standard deviation between donors was above 5%. To diagnose cytomegalovirus status from the catalog of TCR beta chain sequences, a statistical classification framework was built. A later analysis assigned V and J genes by comparing TCR nucleotide sequences with IMGT/GENE-DB human TR gene sequences. In a later analysis, CDR3 sequences and most-parsimonious VDJ recombination scenarios were assigned using the TCRdist pipeline. A later analysis defined each TCR beta chain by its CDR3 amino acid sequence plus V-gene family, and excluded reads lacking a unique V-gene family. To address suspected cross-contamination and a sequencing artifact, a later analysis removed around 590 highly shared, low-generation-probability nucleotide sequences. A later analysis calculated a clonal expansion index for each public chain from normalized within-repertoire ranks of inferred template counts. Generation probabilities in a later analysis came from a VDJ recombination model fitted to out-of-frame rearrangements, and those results were checked against IGoR. A later analysis scored TCR-TCR, TCR-HLA and TCR-CMV co-occurrence with hypergeometric tests, applying a repertoire-size bias correction to TCR pairs. False discovery rates were estimated in a later analysis by permuting HLA or CMV assignments 20 times. In a later analysis, co-occurring TCRs were grouped using DBSCAN, and TCRdist sequence similarity was added for clustering within HLA-allele-positive subsets. For co-occurrence clustering, repertoires with fewer than 30,000 or more than 120,000 public chains were excluded, along with four or five repertoires with anomalous nucleotide sharing. The table comes from immuneACCESS by way of TCRdb, which keeps in-frame sequences with V and J called. Part of the clones is missing from these tables; in studies checked, under half for an unresolved V gene and the rest for unknown reasons. Clone size and V and J calls were adopted from that table, with D and trimming inferred from the DNA. Within this sample are tens of thousands of clones, with roughly 76% of them counted one time only. Of the sample, over 10% is held by the ten largest clones.

For CDR1 and CDR2, the germline V gene lists SGHTA and FQGTGA. The CDR3 spans 17 residues, from the cysteine through the phenylalanine. Kept here is only the CDR3 DNA, which spans 51 bases and is read in frame from base 1. Compared with germline, V lacks 3 bases and J lacks 7 bases; bases without a gene match: 13. Rearrangement joined TRBV7-3 to TRBJ2-1, and TRBD2 matches 9 of the central bases. Sequenced material: PBMCs. The TCR sequence derives from a male donor in good health and CMV-seropositive. The nucleotide sequence reads as follows: TGTGCCAGCAGCTTGGTCTCCGGCGGCGGGGGGGTAAATGAGCAGTTCTTC. This gives the protein CASSLVSGGGGVNEQFF.